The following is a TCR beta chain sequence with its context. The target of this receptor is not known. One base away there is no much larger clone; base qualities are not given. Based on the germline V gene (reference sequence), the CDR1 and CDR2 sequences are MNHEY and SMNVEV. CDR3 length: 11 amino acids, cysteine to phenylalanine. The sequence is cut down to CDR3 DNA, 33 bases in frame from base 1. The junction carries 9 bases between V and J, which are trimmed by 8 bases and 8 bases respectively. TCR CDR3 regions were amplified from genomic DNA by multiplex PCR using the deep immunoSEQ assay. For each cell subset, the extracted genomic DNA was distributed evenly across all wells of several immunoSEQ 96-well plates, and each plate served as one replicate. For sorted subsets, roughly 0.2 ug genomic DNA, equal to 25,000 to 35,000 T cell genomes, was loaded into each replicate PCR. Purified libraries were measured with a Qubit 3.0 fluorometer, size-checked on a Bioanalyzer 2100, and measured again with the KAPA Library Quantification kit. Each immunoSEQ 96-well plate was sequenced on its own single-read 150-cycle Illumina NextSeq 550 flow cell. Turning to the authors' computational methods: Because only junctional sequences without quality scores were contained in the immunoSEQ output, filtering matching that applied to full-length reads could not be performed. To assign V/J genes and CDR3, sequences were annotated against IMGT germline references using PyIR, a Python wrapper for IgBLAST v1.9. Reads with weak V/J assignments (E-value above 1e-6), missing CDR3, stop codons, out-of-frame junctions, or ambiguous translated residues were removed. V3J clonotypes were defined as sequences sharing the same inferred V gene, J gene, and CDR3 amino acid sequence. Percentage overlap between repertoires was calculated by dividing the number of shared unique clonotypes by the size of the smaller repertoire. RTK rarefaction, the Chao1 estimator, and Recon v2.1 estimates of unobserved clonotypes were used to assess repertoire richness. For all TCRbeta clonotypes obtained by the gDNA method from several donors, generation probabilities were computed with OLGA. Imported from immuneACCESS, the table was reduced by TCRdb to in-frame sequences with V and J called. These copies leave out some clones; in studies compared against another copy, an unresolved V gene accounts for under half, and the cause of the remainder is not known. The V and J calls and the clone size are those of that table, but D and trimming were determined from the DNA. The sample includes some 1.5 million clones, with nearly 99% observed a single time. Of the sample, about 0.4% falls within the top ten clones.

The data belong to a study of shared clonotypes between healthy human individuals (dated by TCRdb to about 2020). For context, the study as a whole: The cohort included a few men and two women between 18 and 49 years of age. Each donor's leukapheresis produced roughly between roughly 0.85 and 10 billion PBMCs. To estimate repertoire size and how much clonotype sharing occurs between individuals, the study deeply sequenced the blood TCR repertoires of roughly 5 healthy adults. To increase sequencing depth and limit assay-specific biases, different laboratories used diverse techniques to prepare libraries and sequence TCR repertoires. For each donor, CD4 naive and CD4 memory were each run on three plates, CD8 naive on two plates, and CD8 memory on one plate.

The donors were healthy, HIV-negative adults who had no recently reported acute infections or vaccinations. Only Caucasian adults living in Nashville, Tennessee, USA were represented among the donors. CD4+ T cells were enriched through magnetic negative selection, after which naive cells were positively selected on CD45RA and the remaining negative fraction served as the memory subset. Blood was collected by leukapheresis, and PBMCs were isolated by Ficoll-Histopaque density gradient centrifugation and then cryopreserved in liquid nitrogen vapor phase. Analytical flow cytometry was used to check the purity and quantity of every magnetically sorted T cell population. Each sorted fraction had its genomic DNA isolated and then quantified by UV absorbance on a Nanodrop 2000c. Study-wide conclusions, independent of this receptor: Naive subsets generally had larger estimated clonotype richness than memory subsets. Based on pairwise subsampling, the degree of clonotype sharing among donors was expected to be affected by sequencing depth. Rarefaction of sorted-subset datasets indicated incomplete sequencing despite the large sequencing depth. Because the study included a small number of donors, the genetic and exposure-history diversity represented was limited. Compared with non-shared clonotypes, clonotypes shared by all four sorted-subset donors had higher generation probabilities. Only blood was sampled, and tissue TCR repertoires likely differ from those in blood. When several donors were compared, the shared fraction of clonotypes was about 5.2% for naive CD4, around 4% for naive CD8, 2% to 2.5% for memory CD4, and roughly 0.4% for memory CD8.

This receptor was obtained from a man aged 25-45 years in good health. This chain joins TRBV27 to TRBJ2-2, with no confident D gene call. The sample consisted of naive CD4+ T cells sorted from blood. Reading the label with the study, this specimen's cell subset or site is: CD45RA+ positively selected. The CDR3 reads CASRGWGELFF. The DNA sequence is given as TGTGCCAGCCGAGGATGGGGGGAGCTGTTTTTT.